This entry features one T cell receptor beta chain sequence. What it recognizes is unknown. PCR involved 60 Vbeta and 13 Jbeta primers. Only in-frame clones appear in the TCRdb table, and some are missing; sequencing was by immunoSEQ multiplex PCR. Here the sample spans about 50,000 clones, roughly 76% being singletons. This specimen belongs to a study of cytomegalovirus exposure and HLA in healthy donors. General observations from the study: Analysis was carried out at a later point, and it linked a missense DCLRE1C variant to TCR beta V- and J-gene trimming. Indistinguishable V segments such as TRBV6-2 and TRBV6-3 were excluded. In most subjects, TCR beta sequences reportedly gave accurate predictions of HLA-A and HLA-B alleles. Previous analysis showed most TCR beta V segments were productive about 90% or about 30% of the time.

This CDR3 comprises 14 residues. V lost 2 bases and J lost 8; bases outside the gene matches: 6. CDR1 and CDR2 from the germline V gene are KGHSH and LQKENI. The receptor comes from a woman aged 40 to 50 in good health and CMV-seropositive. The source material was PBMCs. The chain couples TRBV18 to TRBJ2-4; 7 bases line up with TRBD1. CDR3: CASSPSSGGDIQYF. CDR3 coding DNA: TGTGCCAGCTCACCAAGCTCAGGGGGTGACATTCAGTACTTC.